The rows below give T cell receptor beta chains drawn from one sample of a study of cytomegalovirus exposure and HLA in healthy donors. Method: immunoSEQ multiplex PCR; TCRdb's copy keeps in-frame clones and lacks some. The sample holds around 130,000 clones, 81% seen once. Sequencing input: PBMCs. Receptors originate from a man aged 35 to 55 in good health and CMV-seronegative. Each CDR3 is given with its conserved first and last residue. A D gene is named only where the DNA matches it firmly. Clone size is stated in some rows and not others, as once, few, many or a class when expanded.

D	V	size	J	CDR3	DNA
TRBD1	TRBV28	NA	TRBJ1-1	CASRTGAGGTEAFF	TGTGCCAGCCGAACAGGGGCAGGGGGCACTGAAGCTTTCTTT
NA	TRBV27	NA	TRBJ2-1	CASSRLLRDEQFF	TGTGCCAGCTCCCGCTTACTGAGGGATGAGCAGTTCTTC
TRBD2	TRBV28	NA	TRBJ2-3	CASRSLAGYTDTQYF	TGTGCCAGCAGGTCACTAGCGGGTTACACAGATACGCAGTATTTT
NA	TRBV27	once	TRBJ2-7	CASSLFYPGSEQYF	TGTGCCAGCAGTTTATTCTATCCGGGTTCCGAGCAGTACTTC
TRBD2	TRBV19	NA	TRBJ2-1	CASSIAGGFDEQFF	TGTGCCAGTAGTATAGCGGGGGGGTTCGATGAGCAGTTCTTC
TRBD2	TRBV11-2	NA	TRBJ2-1	CASSTIAGVGEQFF	TGTGCCAGCAGCACGATAGCGGGGGTGGGGGAGCAGTTCTTC
TRBD1	TRBV29-1	NA	TRBJ2-6	CSVKQGVGANVLTF	TGCAGCGTTAAACAGGGGGTTGGGGCCAACGTCCTGACTTTC
NA	TRBV14	once	TRBJ1-1	CASRPGGGKTEAFF	TGTGCCAGCAGACCCGGCGGTGGTAAGACTGAAGCTTTCTTT
NA	TRBV2	NA	TRBJ2-6	CASSDGTAGANGLTF	TGTGCCAGCAGTGATGGAACTGCTGGGGCCAACGGCCTGACTTTC
TRBD2	TRBV4-3	NA	TRBJ2-7	CASSRQTSGNYEQYF	TGCGCCAGCAGCCGACAGACTAGCGGGAACTACGAGCAGTACTTC
TRBD1	TRBV11-2	NA	TRBJ1-1	CASSLVEGAGTEAFF	TGTGCCAGCAGCTTAGTGGAGGGGGCGGGCACTGAAGCTTTCTTT
NA	TRBV6-5	NA	TRBJ1-1	CASSYGRNTEAFF	TGTGCCAGCAGTTATGGGAGGAACACTGAAGCTTTCTTT
NA	TRBV7-2	NA	TRBJ1-6	CASSLSVENTSPLHF	TGTGCCAGCAGCTTATCGGTAGAGAATACTTCACCCCTCCACTTT
NA	TRBV5-1	NA	TRBJ2-1	CASSENNEQFF	TGCGCCAGCAGCGAGAACAATGAGCAGTTCTTC
NA	TRBV29-1	NA	TRBJ1-1	CSAYWGGTEAFF	TGCAGCGCCTACTGGGGGGGGACTGAAGCTTTCTTT
NA	TRBV30	few	TRBJ2-3	CAWSVLSGSITDTQYF	TGTGCCTGGAGTGTACTCTCAGGTTCGATCACAGATACGCAGTATTTT
NA	TRBV6-5	NA	TRBJ1-2	CASRPQAGGYTF	TGTGCCAGCAGACCTCAGGCGGGTGGCTACACCTTC
TRBD1	TRBV9	NA	TRBJ1-3	CASSPRSGTGFSGNTIYF	TGTGCCAGCAGCCCCCGTTCCGGGACAGGTTTCTCTGGAAACACCATATATTTT
NA	TRBV21-1	NA	TRBJ1-1	CASSKRPGAAEAFF	TGTGCCAGCAGCAAAAGACCAGGGGCTGCTGAAGCTTTCTTT
TRBD2	TRBV18	NA	TRBJ2-3	CASSRLAGDADTQYF	TGTGCCAGCTCGCGACTAGCGGGAGACGCCGATACGCAGTATTTT
TRBD2	TRBV5-1	NA	TRBJ2-3	CASSLALAGITDTQYF	TGCGCCAGCAGCTTAGCACTAGCGGGGATCACAGATACGCAGTATTTT
TRBD1	TRBV11-2	NA	TRBJ2-2	CASSSTGGNTGELFF	TGTGCCAGCAGCTCGACAGGGGGGAACACCGGGGAGCTGTTTTTT
TRBD1	TRBV4-1	NA	TRBJ2-7	CASSQWSSGTGGSYEQYF	TGCGCCAGCAGCCAGTGGTCCTCCGGGACAGGGGGCTCCTACGAGCAGTACTTC
NA	TRBV4-3	NA	TRBJ1-4	CASSLRGGATNEKLFF	TGCGCCAGCAGCCTTAGAGGCGGTGCAACTAATGAAAAACTGTTTTTT
NA	TRBV6-6	NA	TRBJ2-1	CASSYVSGRAGGEQFF	TGTGCCAGCAGTTACGTGTCGGGCAGGGCCGGTGGTGAGCAGTTCTTC
NA	TRBV6-5	NA	TRBJ2-7	CASSYRDISYEQYF	TGTGCCAGCAGTTATAGGGACATCTCCTACGAGCAGTACTTC
TRBD1	TRBV6-6	NA	TRBJ1-1	CASSYSQQGAEAFF	TGTGCCAGCAGTTACTCGCAGCAGGGGGCTGAAGCTTTCTTT
TRBD1	TRBV5-1	NA	TRBJ1-3	CASSFEGGGSHWYF	TGCGCCAGCAGCTTCGAAGGGGGCGGATCCCATTGGTATTTT
NA	TRBV2	few	TRBJ2-5	CASSEKSGRRLVGETQYF	TGTGCCAGCAGTGAGAAATCGGGGAGGAGGTTGGTTGGGGAGACCCAGTACTTC
NA	TRBV6-6	NA	TRBJ1-2	CASSTTGFYGYTF	TGTGCCAGCAGCACTACAGGGTTTTATGGCTACACCTTC
NA	TRBV14	NA	TRBJ2-3	CASSQVRYTQYF	TGTGCCAGCAGCCAAGTCAGATATACGCAGTATTTT
TRBD2	TRBV10-3	NA	TRBJ2-7	CATRSPSGSGEQYF	TGTGCCACCAGAAGCCCTAGCGGGAGCGGGGAGCAGTACTTC
TRBD1	TRBV5-4	NA	TRBJ2-5	CASSLRTGGKETQYF	TGTGCCAGCAGCTTGAGGACAGGGGGCAAGGAGACCCAGTACTTC
NA	TRBV9	few	TRBJ1-1	CASSVAGVNTEAFF	TGTGCCAGCAGCGTAGCAGGGGTGAACACTGAAGCTTTCTTT
NA	TRBV19	NA	TRBJ2-1	CASSMRNNEQFF	TGTGCCAGTAGTATGCGGAACAATGAGCAGTTCTTC
NA	TRBV7-9	NA	TRBJ2-7	CASSPRRLVPYEQYF	TGTGCCAGCAGCCCCCGGCGGTTAGTTCCCTACGAGCAGTACTTC
NA	TRBV7-9	NA	TRBJ2-7	CASSFLTGLSYEQYF	TGTGCCAGCAGCTTTTTGACAGGACTCTCCTACGAGCAGTACTTC
NA	TRBV15	once	TRBJ2-2	CATSRGANTGELFF	TGTGCCACCAGCAGGGGAGCGAACACCGGGGAGCTGTTTTTT
NA	TRBV7-2	NA	TRBJ2-1	CASSRPGPSRQFF	TGTGCCAGCAGCCGACCGGGCCCTAGCCGGCAGTTCTTC
TRBD2	TRBV7-2	once	TRBJ2-4	CASSPLAGGPNIQYF	TGTGCCAGCAGCCCGCTAGCGGGGGGGCCGAACATTCAGTACTTC
NA	TRBV18	NA	TRBJ2-1	CASSPGPDEQFF	TGTGCCAGCTCACCGGGGCCGGATGAGCAGTTCTTC
NA	TRBV9	NA	TRBJ2-5	CASSVAGGSQETQYF	TGTGCCAGCAGCGTAGCTGGTGGGAGCCAAGAGACCCAGTACTTC
NA	TRBV7-3	NA	TRBJ2-3	CASSLREGDTQYF	TGTGCCAGCAGCTTAAGAGAGGGAGATACGCAGTATTTT
TRBD1	TRBV30	NA	TRBJ2-7	CAWSSGQGSYEQYF	TGTGCCTGGAGTTCGGGACAGGGGAGTTACGAGCAGTACTTC
NA	TRBV10-2	NA	TRBJ2-5	CASSLTGLGETQYF	TGCGCCAGCAGTCTAACAGGTTTGGGAGAGACCCAGTACTTC
NA	TRBV18	once	TRBJ1-1	CASSPTTGNTEAFF	TGTGCCAGCTCGCCGACGACAGGGAACACTGAAGCTTTCTTT